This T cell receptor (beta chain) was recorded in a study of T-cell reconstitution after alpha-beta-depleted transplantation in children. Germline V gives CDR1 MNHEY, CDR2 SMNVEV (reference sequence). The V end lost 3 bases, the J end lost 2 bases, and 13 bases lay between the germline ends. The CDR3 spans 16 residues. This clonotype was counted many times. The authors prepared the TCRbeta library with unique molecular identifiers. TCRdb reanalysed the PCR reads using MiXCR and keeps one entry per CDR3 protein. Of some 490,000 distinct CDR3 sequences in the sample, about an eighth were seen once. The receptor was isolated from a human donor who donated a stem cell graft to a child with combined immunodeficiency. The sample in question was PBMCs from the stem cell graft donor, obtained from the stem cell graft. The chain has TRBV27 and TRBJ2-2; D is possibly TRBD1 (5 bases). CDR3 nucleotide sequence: TGTGCCAGCAGTTTCCAGGGTTCCGCCAACACCGGGGAGCTGTTTTTT. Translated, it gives CASSFQGSANTGELFF.